Listed here are 32 T cell receptor beta chains from one sample, sequenced in a study of Tregs in tolerant kidney transplant recipients. No antigen has been identified for these receptors. Assay used: immunoSEQ multiplex PCR; TCRdb lists only in-frame clones, some missing. In the table there are roughly 14,000 clones, about half of which are singletons. FACS sorting followed a roughly six-day coculture of CFSE-labeled recipient PBMCs with irradiated graft donor PBMCs. Sample: CD4+ T cells from blood cultured with allogeneic cells, taken before the transplant. The receptors shown here come from a human patient who received a combined kidney and bone marrow transplant.

This clone was observed a single time. This chain connects TRBV5-1 to TRBJ2-5, with D tentatively TRBD2 (6 bases). CDR1 is SGHRS, CDR2 YFSETQ, per germline. V lost 4 bases to trimming and J lost 5 bases, with 15 bases between them. The CDR3 is made up of 14 amino acids. The DNA of the CDR3 is TGCGCCAGCAGCCTGACCCTAGCGAGGGAGACCCAGTACTTC. It codes for CASSLTLARETQYF.

The gene calls are TRBV19 and TRBJ2-5; TRBD1 aligns across 7 bases. CDR3 length equals 14 residues. V lost 4 bases to trimming and J lost 5 bases; unmatched junction nucleotides: 7. Germline lookup yields CDR1 LNHDA and CDR2 SQIVND (reference sequence). The DNA for the CDR3 is TGTGCCAGTAGTACGACAGGGTCTATTGAGACCCAGTACTTC. This encodes CASSTTGSIETQYF.

Only one count was recorded for this clone. This chain connects TRBV5-4 to TRBJ2-5, with D perhaps TRBD1 (5 bases). This CDR3 comprises 14 residues. Trimming cost V 0 bases and J 5 bases, with 11 bases left between them. Germline V gene data show CDR1 as SGHNT and CDR2 as YYREEE (reference sequence). The CDR3 coding sequence is TGTGCCAGCAGCTTGGAGGTTGGGGCCGAGACCCAGTACTTC. Translation gives CASSLEVGAETQYF.

V is TRBV19 and J is TRBJ1-2; tentative D call: TRBD1 (6 bases). The CDR3 is 18 amino acids. Germline V gene sequence: CDR1 LNHDA, CDR2 SQIVND (reference sequence). The V gene lost 3 bases and the J gene lost 5 bases, with 25 bases spanning the gap. CDR3 protein: CASSMPRRGPARIYGYTF. In DNA form, the CDR3 reads TGTGCCAGTAGTATGCCTCGCAGGGGCCCCGCCCGGATATATGGCTACACCTTC.

The chain has TRBV7-2 and TRBJ2-2; tentatively, D is TRBD1 (6 bases). CDR1 and CDR2 from the germline V gene are SGHTA and FQGNSA. This CDR3 is built from 16 residues. Trimming pared 9 bases from V and 4 bases from J, leaving 21 bases between. CDR3 protein: CASTPGWGRSTGELFF. CDR3 nucleotide sequence: TGTGCCAGTACCCCAGGTTGGGGGCGGAGCACCGGGGAGCTGTTTTTT. The full variable domain, rest sourced from reference TRBV7-2 and TRBJ2-2, is GAGVSQSPSNKVTEKGKDVELRCDPISGHTALYWYRQSLGQGLEFLIYFQGNSAPDKSGLPSDRFSAERTGGSVSTLTIQRTQQEDSAVYLCASTPGWGRSTGELFFGEGSRLTVL.

V gene TRBV11-2 combines with J gene TRBJ2-7; TRBD1 matches at 9 bases. CDR3 length equals 17 residues. Trimming at V came to 1 base and at J to 1 base, leaving 8 bases not matched to a gene. Germline CDR1 reads SGHAT; CDR2 reads FQNNGV. CDR3 sequence (DNA): TGTGCCAGCAGCTTAGCTTTAGGGACAGGGTGGTCCTACGAGCAGTACTTC. Its protein is CASSLALGTGWSYEQYF.

There are a few counts of this clone. The chain recombines TRBV27 with TRBJ2-7; 12 bases fit TRBD2. There are 16 residues in the CDR3. Trimming cost V 3 bases and J 7 bases; bases outside gene matches: 10. Germline V gives CDR1 MNHEY, CDR2 SMNVEV (reference sequence). CDR3 protein: CASSFLLAGGPGEQYF. For the CDR3, the DNA is TGTGCCAGCAGTTTTCTGCTAGCGGGAGGGCCGGGAGAGCAGTACTTC.

The J gene is TRBJ2-1, the V gene TRBV7-2; 8 positions match TRBD2. V was clipped by 4 bases and J by 9 bases; unmatched bases: 11. Germline-derived CDR1 and CDR2 are SGHTA and FQGNSA. The CDR3 is 15 amino acids. The CDR3 region is CASSSRIAGLGEQFF. The CDR3 DNA sequence: TGTGCCAGCAGCTCCCGGATAGCGGGGCTTGGTGAGCAGTTCTTC.

This clone turned up a few times. The chain couples TRBV7-3 to TRBJ1-1; D remains unclear. From germline, CDR1 is SGHTA and CDR2 FQGTGA. V was shortened by 8 bases and J by 3 bases, with 7 bases between the two germline ends. The CDR3 contains 11 residues. DNA of the CDR3: TGTGCCAGCTCCTTCTACACTGAAGCTTTCTTT. Translating gives CASSFYTEAFF.

This clone was seen once. The CDR3 coding sequence is TGTGCCAGCAGCTTGGCCGGGGGAGATAGTCAGCCCCAGCATTTT. This sequence encodes CASSLAGGDSQPQHF. The chain couples TRBV5-6 to TRBJ1-5; D possibly corresponds to TRBD1 (5 bases). The V end lost 0 bases, the J end lost 6 bases, and 13 bases lay between the germline ends. Germline V gene lookup returns CDR1 SGHDT and CDR2 YYEEEE. CDR3 length equals 15 residues.

V and J are TRBV6-1 and TRBJ2-3; the D is unclear. The CDR3 contains 13 residues. With 7 bases removed from V and 1 base from J, the gap between germline ends came to 9 bases. CDR1 and CDR2 from the germline V gene are MNHNS and SASEGT. The chain's CDR3 is CASNFQGTDTQYF. The CDR3 coding sequence is TGTGCCAGCAATTTCCAGGGCACAGATACGCAGTATTTT.

This clone appeared once. The CDR3 loop is CASSVDLENQETQYF. The CDR3 DNA follows: TGTGCCAGCAGCGTAGATCTAGAGAACCAAGAGACCCAGTACTTC. This rearrangement joins TRBV9 to TRBJ2-5; D is unclear. V lost 0 bases, J lost 0 bases, and 9 bases lay in between. CDR3 size: 15 residues. Germline loops: CDR1 SGDLS, CDR2 YYNGEE.

This chain connects TRBV6-6 to TRBJ2-3; unclear D gene. V shed 4 bases and J shed 2 bases, with 10 bases lying between them. The length of the CDR3 is 14 residues. The V gene's germline CDR1 is MNHNY and CDR2 SVGAGI (reference sequence). The CDR3 DNA reads TGTGCCAGCAGTTTACAGATTCCCACAGATACGCAGTATTTT. Protein product: CASSLQIPTDTQYF.

This clone is a singleton in its sample. The J gene is TRBJ2-3, the V gene TRBV7-3, with 14 nucleotides matching TRBD2. The germline V gene has CDR1 SGHTA and CDR2 FQGTGA. V trimming: 1 base; J trimming: 3 bases; junction bases outside the gene matches: 3. The CDR3 is 17 amino acids. The CDR3 is CASSLSGLAGGTDTQYF. The CDR3 nucleotides are TGTGCCAGCAGCTTAAGCGGACTAGCGGGAGGAACAGATACGCAGTATTTT. Filled out from reference TRBV7-3 and TRBJ2-3, the complete variable domain reads GAGVSQTPSNKVTEKGKYVELRCDPISGHTALYWYRQSLGQGPEFLIYFQGTGAADDSGLPNDRFFAVRPEGSVSTLKIQRTERGDSAVYLCASSLSGLAGGTDTQYFGPGTRLTVL.

This clone occurred a few times. This sequence joins TRBV30 and TRBJ1-5, with D unclear. The CDR3 is 16 residues long. Germline V gives CDR1 GTSNPN, CDR2 SVGIG (reference sequence). Between the trimmed V and J ends, which lost 0 bases and 2 bases, there was a span of 14 bases. Here the CDR3 DNA reads TGTGCCTGGAGTGTACGAGGAGATTGGCGCAATCAGCCCCAGCATTTT. It yields the protein CAWSVRGDWRNQPQHF.

This chain uses TRBV6-6 with TRBJ1-1; 8 bases map to TRBD1. V lost 5 bases, J lost 4 bases, and 3 bases stayed unmatched. The germline V gene encodes CDR1 MNHNY and CDR2 SVGAGI (reference sequence). The CDR3 has 13 amino acids. The CDR3 bases are TGTGCCAGCAGTGTACAGGGGGGCACTGAAGCTTTCTTT. Translating it yields CASSVQGGTEAFF.

The chain has TRBV28 and TRBJ1-5, with TRBD1 matching 9 bases. This CDR3 has 18 residues. Germline CDR1 reads MDHEN; CDR2 reads SYDVKM. V was pared by 2 bases and J by 7 bases, with 15 bases of the junction left unmatched. CDR3 DNA: TGTGCCAGCAGTTTACTCGTGCCGGGACAGGGTTTCGGACAGCCCCAGCATTTT. This translates into CASSLLVPGQGFGQPQHF. Together with reference TRBV28 and TRBJ1-5, the CDR3 gives the full variable domain: DVKVTQSSRYLVKRTGEKVFLECVQDMDHENMFWYRQDPGLGLRLIYFSYDVKMKEKGDIPEGYSVSREKKERFSLILESASTNQTSMYLCASSLLVPGQGFGQPQHFGDGTRLSIL.

This clone was counted between two and nine times. The sample has other DNA sequences that encode this CDR3 too. The V gene is TRBV11-1, the J gene TRBJ1-6, with D perhaps matching TRBD1 (5 bases). Germline CDR1 and CDR2: SGHAT and FQDESV (reference sequence). The germline V and J ends were trimmed by 4 bases and 7 bases, with 11 bases remaining between them. CDR3 length equals 14 residues. The CDR3 DNA reads as TGTGCCAGCAGCTACCAGGGAGGGAATTCACCCCTCCACTTT. This encodes CASSYQGGNSPLHF.

This clone was detected a few times. This chain links TRBV7-8 with TRBJ2-5; D unclear. Germline loops: CDR1 SGHVS, CDR2 FQNEAQ. The CDR3 has 14 amino acids. V dropped 4 bases and J dropped 4 bases, with 13 bases sitting between them. CDR3 region: CASSSHPKRETQYF. CDR3 nucleotides: TGTGCCAGCAGCTCCCACCCTAAAAGAGAGACCCAGTACTTC.

About this clone itself: The junction differs from germline at one of its ends, possibly a read error. This sample also contains other DNA sequences that code for the same CDR3. The CDR3 protein is CATGGGNSPLHF. CDR3 nucleotide sequence: TGTGCCACCGGGGGGGGTAATTCCCCCCTCCACTTT. This sequence joins TRBV28 and TRBJ1-6; TRBD1 might be the D (5 bases). The V gene's germline CDR1 is MDHEN and CDR2 SYDVKM. The CDR3 length is 12 residues.

V is TRBV27 and J is TRBJ2-7, with D possibly matching TRBD2 (5 bases). The CDR3 totals 19 residues. Between the trimmed V and J ends, which lost 5 bases and 6 bases, there was a span of 32 bases. Germline V gene lookup returns CDR1 MNHEY and CDR2 SMNVEV (reference sequence). The DNA of the CDR3 is TGTGCCAGCAGTCCCCAAGGGTACAGTTACGGGAAGCAACGAGTCGAGCAGTACTTC. It specifies CASSPQGYSYGKQRVEQYF.

This clone was observed a handful of times. This rearrangement joins TRBV19 to TRBJ2-5; no clear D gene. Germline CDR1 is LNHDA and CDR2 is SQIVND (reference sequence). This CDR3 is built from 17 residues. Between the trimmed V and J ends, which lost 3 bases and 2 bases, there was a span of 19 bases. Here the CDR3 reads CASSISKRPSKQETQYF. The CDR3 nucleotides are TGTGCCAGTAGTATTTCGAAGAGGCCCTCCAAACAAGAGACCCAGTACTTC. Full variable domain (missing parts from reference TRBV19 and TRBJ2-5): DGGITQSPKYLFRKEGQNVTLSCEQNLNHDAMYWYRQDPGQGLRLIYYSQIVNDFQKGDIAEGYSVSREKKESFPLTVTSAQKNPTAFYLCASSISKRPSKQETQYFGPGTRLLVL.

The genes are TRBV7-2 and TRBJ2-1; 7 nucleotides line up with TRBD1. The CDR3 extends over 16 amino acids. The trim removed 3 bases at V and 0 bases at J, leaving 5 bases unmatched. Per the germline V gene, CDR1 is SGHTA and CDR2 is FQGNSA. CDR3 sequence (DNA): TGTGCCAGCAGCTTGGACAGGTCCAGCTCCTACAATGAGCAGTTCTTC. Encoded protein: CASSLDRSSSYNEQFF. The full variable domain, in which reference TRBV7-2 and TRBJ2-1 provide the parts outside the CDR3, is GAGVSQSPSNKVTEKGKDVELRCDPISGHTALYWYRQSLGQGLEFLIYFQGNSAPDKSGLPSDRFSAERTGGSVSTLTIQRTQQEDSAVYLCASSLDRSSSYNEQFFGPGTRLTVL.

The V gene is TRBV2, the J gene TRBJ2-7; 8 bases are shared with TRBD1. The CDR3 is 13 amino acids. Germline CDR1 SNHLY, CDR2 FYNNEI. V was clipped by 8 bases and J by 3 bases; unmatched bases: 6. As DNA, the CDR3 is TGTGCCAGCGGTGGACAGGGCGTCTACGAGCAGTACTTC. Its protein is CASGGQGVYEQYF. Looking up the rest from reference TRBV2 and TRBJ2-7 gives the full variable domain: EPEVTQTPSHQVTQMGQEVILRCVPISNHLYFYWYRQILGQKVEFLVSFYNNEISEKSEIFDDQFSVERPDGSNFTLKIRSTKLEDSAMYFCASGGQGVYEQYFGPGTRLTVT.

The CDR3 bases are TGTGCCAGCAGTTCCGGACAGGGGGCAGACTTAGGGCAGCCCCAGCATTTT. It encodes CASSSGQGADLGQPQHF. The V gene is TRBV28, the J gene TRBJ1-5, with 11 bases lining up with TRBD1. The V segment lost 4 bases and the J segment 7 bases; nucleotides outside the gene matches: 12. The CDR3 consists of 17 residues. Per germline, CDR1 MDHEN and CDR2 SYDVKM.

V is TRBV6-1 and J is TRBJ2-7; D remains unclear. V lost 6 bases and J 4 bases, leaving 10 bases between the germline ends. The CDR3 sequence is 12 residues long. CDR1 and CDR2 from the germline V gene are MNHNS and SASEGT. DNA of the CDR3: TGTGCCAGCAGCTATTTTCGGTACGAGCAGTACTTC. Translating gives CASSYFRYEQYF.

The V and J genes are TRBV25-1 and TRBJ1-5; D uncertain. Germline V gene data show CDR1 as MGHDK and CDR2 as SYGVNS. V shed 3 bases and J shed 3 bases, with 15 bases lying between them. There are 16 residues in the CDR3. CDR3 amino acids: CASSETTGPNNQPQHF. The CDR3 DNA sequence: TGTGCCAGCAGTGAGACTACCGGGCCGAACAATCAGCCCCAGCATTTT.

The rearrangement uses TRBV7-3 and TRBJ1-1; D is uncertain. The germline CDR1 and CDR2 sequences are SGHTA and FQGTGA. The CDR3 runs 14 residues. With 2 bases removed from V and 3 bases from J, the gap between germline ends came to 10 bases. This chain's CDR3 is CASSLDGRHTEAFF. Written as DNA, the CDR3 is TGTGCCAGCAGCTTAGATGGGCGACACACTGAAGCTTTCTTT.

DNA for the CDR3: TGTGCCAGCAGTTACACTCAGGGGTACACTGAAGCTTTCTTT. Protein: CASSYTQGYTEAFF. This chain connects TRBV6-6 to TRBJ1-1; D may be TRBD1 (6 bases). Germline V lookup: CDR1 MNHNY, CDR2 SVGAGI (reference sequence). Trimming left V 2 bases short and J 3 bases short, with 10 bases between. This CDR3 has 14 residues.

In its sample, this clone was seen a few times. The chain uses TRBV10-3 and TRBJ2-5; 11 bases align to TRBD2. The trim removed 11 bases at V and 5 bases at J, leaving 7 bases unmatched. Germline values: CDR1 ENHRY, CDR2 SYGVKD. The CDR3 length is 13 residues. The chain's CDR3 is CAASSGGRETQYF. CDR3 nucleotides: TGTGCCGCCTCTAGCGGGGGGAGGGAGACCCAGTACTTC.

This clone was seen a few times. This chain connects TRBV5-1 to TRBJ1-4; TRBD1 matches at 10 bases. V was clipped by 4 bases and J by 5 bases; unmatched bases: 5. Germline CDR1 and CDR2: SGHRS and YFSETQ. The CDR3 runs to 15 residues. The CDR3 DNA follows: TGCGCCAGCAGCGCCGGACAGGGGGGGAATGAAAAACTGTTTTTT. Its protein product is CASSAGQGGNEKLFF. The complete variable domain, with remaining parts taken from reference TRBV5-1 and TRBJ1-4, reads KAGVTQTPRYLIKTRGQQVTLSCSPISGHRSVSWYQQTPGQGLQFLFEYFSETQRNKGNFPGRFSGRQFSNSRSEMNVSTLELGDSALYLCASSAGQGGNEKLFFGSGTQLSVL.

This clone came up a few times. The V call is TRBV5-1, the J call TRBJ2-1; TRBD2 is a possible D gene (6 bases). The V end lost 3 bases, the J end lost 7 bases, and 14 bases lay between the germline ends. Germline V gene data show CDR1 as SGHRS and CDR2 as YFSETQ. The CDR3 covers 14 residues. CDR3 DNA sequence: TGCGCCAGCAGCTCGGACTACGGAAGGAATGAGCAGTTCTTC. Translating it yields CASSSDYGRNEQFF.